Below, 27 T cell receptor beta chains from the same sample are listed, as sequenced in a study of shared clonotypes between healthy human individuals. Here immunoSEQ multiplex PCR was the method, and the copy in TCRdb shows in-frame clones only, minus some. The top ten clones hold roughly 1% of a sample with some 1,900,000 clones, over 85% of them seen once. Naive CD8 isolation took CD45RO-negative cells positively selected for CCR7 and excluded terminally differentiated effector memory CD45RA+ cells. Sequencing was done on a sample of naive CD8+ T cells sorted from blood. The receptor set was obtained from a man between 18 and 29 years old in good health.

About this clone itself: The same CDR3 can be traced to other DNA sequences in this sample. This chain connects TRBV27 to TRBJ2-7; D is undetermined. CDR3 length: 14 amino acids. Trimming shortened V by 2 bases and J by 0 bases, and 8 bases separated the two germline ends. Germline CDR1 and CDR2: MNHEY and SMNVEV (reference sequence). CDR3 bases: TGTGCCAGCAGTTTAGGGGTTACCTCCTACGAGCAGTACTTC. It is translated as CASSLGVTSYEQYF.

The chain joins TRBV28 to TRBJ2-1; unclear D gene. Germline-derived CDR1 and CDR2 are MDHEN and SYDVKM. V lost 3 bases and J lost 8, with 11 bases in between. The CDR3 runs to 13 residues. The CDR3 sequence is CASSFRFQDEQFF. The CDR3 coding sequence is TGTGCCAGCAGTTTCAGGTTTCAGGATGAGCAGTTCTTC.

V usage is TRBV7-9 and J usage is TRBJ2-6, with a weak D call TRBD2 (6 bases). Germline values: CDR1 SEHNR, CDR2 FQNEAQ (reference sequence). The CDR3 has 19 residues. The V gene lost 6 bases and the J gene lost 2 bases, with 23 bases spanning the gap. The DNA for the CDR3 is TGTGCCAGCAGGAAAACCGGGAGCCTAATCAATCCTGGGGCCAACGTCCTGACTTTC. This sequence encodes CASRKTGSLINPGANVLTF. The full variable domain, in which reference TRBV7-9 and TRBJ2-6 provide the parts outside the CDR3, is DTGVSQNPRHKITKRGQNVTFRCDPISEHNRLYWYRQTLGQGPEFLTYFQNEAQLEKSRLLSDRFSAERPKGSFSTLEIQRTEQGDSAMYLCASRKTGSLINPGANVLTFGAGSRLTVL.

V is TRBV27 and J is TRBJ2-7; TRBD1 is a possible D gene (5 bases). This CDR3 has 13 residues. Trimming removed 6 bases at V and 0 bases at J, with 9 bases between. Germline CDR1 is MNHEY and CDR2 is SMNVEV (reference sequence). For the CDR3, the DNA is TGTGCCAGCAGCGGCAGGGTCTCCTACGAGCAGTACTTC. Its protein is CASSGRVSYEQYF.

The rearrangement joins TRBV21-1 to TRBJ2-1; the table calls TRBD2, which could not be checked here. TRBV21-1 is shown as a pseudogene. This CDR3 region has 15 residues. CDR3 sequence reads: CASSKARLDYNEQFF. The CDR3 region has the DNA TGTGCCAGCAGCAAAGCCCGGCTAGATTACAATGAGCAGTTCTTC.

A single count supports this clone. The chain has TRBV2 and TRBJ2-5; D remains ambiguous. With 3 bases removed from V and 4 bases from J, the gap between germline ends came to 9 bases. The germline CDR1 and CDR2 sequences are SNHLY and FYNNEI. The CDR3 runs to 13 residues. CDR3: CASSDYGTETQYF. The CDR3 DNA sequence: TGTGCCAGCAGTGATTACGGTACAGAGACCCAGTACTTC.

The sample holds one count of this clone. V is TRBV2 and J is TRBJ2-5; D possibly matches TRBD1 or TRBD2 (5 bases each). The length of the CDR3 is 14 residues. Germline V gene sequence: CDR1 SNHLY, CDR2 FYNNEI. V lost 5 bases to trimming and J lost 5 bases, with 15 bases between them. CDR3 in DNA: TGTGCCAGCAGTACCGGGACCCGTCGGGAGACCCAGTACTTC. Translation gives CASSTGTRRETQYF.

This CDR3 reads CASSLALQGSGNTIYF. The DNA of the CDR3 is TGTGCCAGCAGCTTGGCGTTACAGGGTTCTGGAAACACCATATATTTT. V is TRBV5-6 and J is TRBJ1-3, with TRBD1 as a possible D gene (6 bases). With 0 bases removed from V and 1 base from J, the gap between germline ends came to 11 bases. CDR3 size: 16 residues. CDR1 is SGHDT and CDR2 is YYEEEE in the germline V gene.

The DNA for the CDR3 is TGTGCCAGCAGCTCGCCGGACAAATACACCGGGGAGCTGTTTTTT. Its translation: CASSSPDKYTGELFF. V is TRBV7-9 and J is TRBJ2-2; D may be TRBD1 (5 bases). The CDR3 spans 15 residues. CDR1 is SEHNR, CDR2 FQNEAQ, per germline (reference sequence). The V and J ends lost 4 bases and 3 bases respectively, with 12 bases between them. The variable domain in full, completed from reference TRBV7-9 and TRBJ2-2, reads DTGVSQNPRHKITKRGQNVTFRCDPISEHNRLYWYRQTLGQGPEFLTYFQNEAQLEKSRLLSDRFSAERPKGSFSTLEIQRTEQGDSAMYLCASSSPDKYTGELFFGEGSRLTVL.

The V gene is TRBV11-2, the J gene TRBJ2-1; 7 positions match TRBD2. Germline CDR1 reads SGHAT; CDR2 reads FQNNGV. The CDR3 consists of 17 residues. The trim removed 5 bases at V and 4 bases at J, leaving 14 bases unmatched. The CDR3 region is CASSLNPGLAAYNEQFF. The CDR3 coding sequence is TGTGCCAGCAGCCTAAACCCAGGGCTAGCGGCATACAATGAGCAGTTCTTC.

V is TRBV18 and J is TRBJ2-1, with D tentatively TRBD1 (5 bases). Trimming stripped 2 bases from V and 3 bases from J, with 14 bases between. CDR3 length: 16 residues. Germline loops: CDR1 KGHSH, CDR2 LQKENI. The CDR3 sequence: CASSPWSGTGYNEQFF. For the CDR3, the DNA is TGTGCCAGCTCACCATGGTCTGGTACAGGCTACAATGAGCAGTTCTTC.

The DNA for the CDR3 is TGTGCCAGCAGCTCAGCCCACAGGGTACACAATGAAAAACTGTTTTTT. The encoded protein is CASSSAHRVHNEKLFF. V usage is TRBV5-6 and J usage is TRBJ1-4, with D perhaps TRBD1 (6 bases). The V gene's germline CDR1 is SGHDT and CDR2 YYEEEE. The CDR3 is 16 amino acids. V gave up 3 bases and J gave up 5 bases, with 17 bases separating them.

Note on this clone: This specimen includes other DNA sequences encoding the same CDR3. CDR3 sequence reads: CASSFAGGPGEQYF. The CDR3 DNA follows: TGTGCCAGCAGCTTTGCGGGAGGGCCGGGGGAGCAGTACTTC. J is TRBJ2-7 and V is TRBV5-4, with TRBD2 matching 9 bases. The junction had 7 bases not matched to a gene; V was cut back by 2 bases and J by 7 bases. This CDR3 comprises 14 residues. Germline-derived CDR1 and CDR2 are SGHNT and YYREEE (reference sequence).

The chain has TRBV10-2 and TRBJ2-2; D gene uncertain. The CDR3 loop spans 14 amino acids. Deletions cut 7 bases from V and 1 base from J, with 10 bases between. CDR1 and CDR2 from the germline V gene are WSHSY and SAAADI. This chain's CDR3 is CASIHDLNTGELFF. In DNA, the CDR3 is TGCGCCAGCATTCATGACTTGAACACCGGGGAGCTGTTTTTT.

The CDR3 nucleotides are TGTGCCAGCAGCCCTCGGGACAGTTACTACGAGCAGTACTTC. Protein sequence: CASSPRDSYYEQYF. The chain uses TRBV9 and TRBJ2-7, with TRBD1 matching 7 bases. Germline CDR1 and CDR2: SGDLS and YYNGEE. V was clipped by 4 bases and J by 3 bases; unmatched bases: 7. The CDR3 is 14 residues long.

The J gene is TRBJ1-1, the V gene TRBV5-6; D is unresolved. Germline lookup yields CDR1 SGHDT and CDR2 YYEEEE. CDR3 size: 12 residues. The ends were cut back, 0 bases at V and 4 bases at J, with 4 bases in the middle. The CDR3 loop is CASSLGTTEAFF. The CDR3 nucleotides read TGTGCCAGCAGCTTGGGCACCACTGAAGCTTTCTTT.

The DNA for the CDR3 is TGTGCCAGCAGTTACGGCAGGGAGACTGAAGCTTTCTTT. Amino acids: CASSYGRETEAFF. V and J are TRBV6-5 and TRBJ1-1, with a possible D match to TRBD1 (5 bases). Trimming stripped 2 bases from V and 5 bases from J, with 9 bases between. This CDR3 region has 13 residues. CDR1 MNHEY and CDR2 SVGAGI come from the germline V gene.

This chain joins TRBV27 and TRBJ2-5; the D gene is possibly TRBD1 (5 bases). The V end was cut by 3 bases, the J end by 4 bases, with 15 bases between. The CDR3 covers 15 residues. Germline CDR1 and CDR2: MNHEY and SMNVEV (reference sequence). The CDR3 nucleotides read TGTGCCAGCAGTTTGATCAGAGCAACAGGAGAGACCCAGTACTTC. It is translated as CASSLIRATGETQYF.

The chain uses TRBV7-6 and TRBJ2-5, with D unresolved. The CDR3 length is 14 residues. CDR1 and CDR2 (germline): SGHVS, FNYEAQ. V was trimmed by 3 bases and J by 1 base, leaving 9 bases between them. DNA of the CDR3: TGTGCCAGCAGCTTGGGTCGGGCCCAAGAGACCCAGTACTTC. Encoded protein: CASSLGRAQETQYF. Filled out from reference TRBV7-6 and TRBJ2-5, the complete variable domain reads GAGVSQSPRYKVTKRGQDVALRCDPISGHVSLYWYRQALGQGPEFLTYFNYEAQQDKSGLPNDRFSAERPEGSISTLTIQRTEQRDSAMYRCASSLGRAQETQYFGPGTRLLVL.

This chain connects TRBV27 to TRBJ2-7; weak D call: TRBD1 (6 bases). CDR3 length: 14 residues. Trimming took off 5 bases at V and 3 bases at J, with 14 bases between the two ends. CDR1 and CDR2 (germline): MNHEY, SMNVEV (reference sequence). The CDR3 region is CASSPSTGYYEQYF. CDR3 bases: TGTGCCAGCAGTCCCTCTACAGGGTACTACGAGCAGTACTTC.

The chain carries TRBV28 and TRBJ1-5; 10 positions match TRBD1. Germline CDR1 MDHEN, CDR2 SYDVKM. This CDR3 contains 15 residues. J gave up 2 bases and V 5 bases, and 3 bases lay outside the gene matches. The CDR3 sequence is CASSEDRGGNQPQHF. CDR3 sequence (DNA): TGTGCCAGCAGTGAGGACAGGGGGGGCAATCAGCCCCAGCATTTT.

The CDR3 DNA follows: TGTGCCAGCAGTGAGGGGACAGCCTTAAATCAGCCCCAGCATTTT. Amino acids: CASSEGTALNQPQHF. The V and J genes are TRBV28 and TRBJ1-5; 7 bases map to TRBD1. The V and J ends lost 5 bases and 4 bases, in that order; junction bases with no gene match: 8. The CDR3 consists of 15 residues. The germline V gene encodes CDR1 MDHEN and CDR2 SYDVKM.

Remarks on this clone: Other DNA sequences in the sample encode the same CDR3. The V call is TRBV19, the J call TRBJ1-5; D is undetermined. Germline CDR1 LNHDA, CDR2 SQIVND (reference sequence). This CDR3 spans 15 amino acids. Between the trimmed V and J ends, which lost 3 bases and 0 bases, there was a span of 9 bases. CDR3 coding DNA: TGTGCCAGTAGTATTGCCCCCTATAGCAATCAGCCCCAGCATTTT. This translates into CASSIAPYSNQPQHF.

The chain joins TRBV19 to TRBJ1-2; 8 nucleotides align to TRBD1. Losses at the gene ends were 5 bases for V and 8 bases for J; bases not matched to a gene: 7. The CDR3 contains 13 residues. The germline V gene has CDR1 LNHDA and CDR2 SQIVND (reference sequence). CDR3: CASSLWTGRGYTF. The DNA of the CDR3 is TGTGCCAGTAGTCTGTGGACAGGGCGAGGCTACACCTTC.

This clone appeared a few times. The chain links TRBV27 to TRBJ1-2; 11 bases agree with TRBD1. CDR1 is MNHEY, CDR2 SMNVEV, per germline (reference sequence). This CDR3 has 14 amino acids. The V gene end was trimmed by 5 bases and the J gene end by 8 bases; junction bases not matched to a gene: 7. Here the CDR3 DNA reads TGTGCCAGCAGTCTCGGACAGGGGGCGCAAGGCTACACCTTC. It is translated as CASSLGQGAQGYTF.

The chain recombines TRBV6-1 with TRBJ2-7; D unclear. V lost 3 bases and J 2 bases, leaving 8 bases between the germline ends. Germline V CDR1 and CDR2: MNHNS, SASEGT. The CDR3 loop spans 13 amino acids. CDR3: CASSDDITYEQYF. The CDR3 nucleotides are TGTGCCAGCAGTGATGACATCACCTACGAGCAGTACTTC.

This chain links TRBV29-1 with TRBJ2-7, with 7 bases lining up with TRBD2. CDR3 length: 13 residues. Per germline, CDR1 SQVTM and CDR2 ANQGSEA. The trim removed 7 bases at V and 2 bases at J, leaving 8 bases unmatched. CDR3 residues: CSAGDGGTYEQYF. The CDR3 bases are TGCAGCGCGGGGGACGGGGGGACCTACGAGCAGTACTTC.